A single sample gave rise to the 13 T cell receptor beta chains below, sequenced in a study of T cells in Graves' hyperthyroidism and ophthalmopathy. RNA transcripts provided the source from which TCR beta CDR3 regions were amplified. During a first-round RT-PCR of the TCR CDR3, the HTBI primer set was used. TCRdb re-analysed the multiplex PCR reads in MiXCR, keeping a single row per CDR3 protein. Of a few hundred thousand distinct CDR3 sequences listed, 14% are singletons. Sequencing was carried out using blood. The receptors originated from a woman aged 30 to 39 with Graves' ophthalmopathy.

This clonotype was recorded a few times. This chain links TRBV6-1 with TRBJ1-5; D is unresolved. This CDR3 has 14 amino acids. Germline CDR1 is MNHNS and CDR2 is SASEGT. Trimming took 6 bases from V and 2 from J, leaving 11 bases between them. CDR3 sequence reads: CASSRDYGNQPQHF. The CDR3 nucleotides are TGTGCCAGCAGCCGGGATTACGGCAATCAGCCCCAGCATTTT.

In this sample, this clonotype turned up many times. This chain joins TRBV28 and TRBJ1-2, with a weak D call TRBD1 (5 bases). The CDR3 covers 15 residues. Looked up from germline, CDR1 is MDHEN and CDR2 is SYDVKM. V was shortened by 3 bases and J by 0 bases, with 11 bases between the two germline ends. The CDR3, as DNA: TGTGCCAGCAGTTTTCCCCAGGGTGCTAACTATGGCTACACCTTC. Residues: CASSFPQGANYGYTF.

The table lists this clonotype with many counts. The J gene is TRBJ2-5, the V gene TRBV7-9; D gene ambiguous. Trimming cost V 1 base and J 5 bases, with 8 bases left between them. CDR3 length equals 13 residues. The germline gives CDR1 SEHNR, CDR2 FQNEAQ (reference sequence). CDR3 sequence reads: CASSLDLEETQYF. The CDR3 DNA is TGTGCCAGCAGCTTAGATCTGGAGGAGACCCAGTACTTC.

This clonotype appeared many times. V usage is TRBV12-3 or TRBV12-4 and J usage is TRBJ2-3; D possibly corresponds to TRBD2 (5 bases). V was shortened by 1 base and J by 6 bases, with 11 bases between the two germline ends. The CDR3 extends over 14 amino acids. The CDR3 bases are TGTGCCAGCAGTTTAGGCGGGTCCGCTGATACGCAGTATTTT. This codes for CASSLGGSADTQYF.

This clonotype was picked up many times. CDR3 residues: CASSSLGQGSYEQYF. The CDR3 coding sequence is TGTGCCAGCAGCTCGCTGGGACAGGGAAGCTACGAGCAGTACTTC. The chain combines TRBV7-9 with TRBJ2-7, with 9 bases that match TRBD1. Germline CDR1 and CDR2: SEHNR and FQNEAQ (reference sequence). The trim removed 4 bases at V and 3 bases at J, leaving 7 bases unmatched. The CDR3 has 15 amino acids.

The chain recombines TRBV9 with TRBJ1-4, with unresolved D. CDR1 is SGDLS, CDR2 YYNGEE, per germline. V was clipped by 2 bases and J by 5 bases, with 16 bases between them. The CDR3 runs to 16 residues. The CDR3 reads CASSVSPSPENEKLFF. The CDR3 DNA is TGTGCCAGCAGCGTGTCGCCGTCTCCGGAAAATGAAAAACTGTTTTTT.

CDR3 sequence reads: CATSRDTRETQYF. In nucleotides, the CDR3 is TGTGCCACCAGCAGAGATACGAGAGAGACCCAGTACTTC. The rearrangement links TRBV15 to TRBJ2-5; D unclear. This CDR3 comprises 13 residues. The ends were cut back, 0 bases at V and 4 bases at J, with 6 bases in the middle. Germline values: CDR1 LNHNV, CDR2 YYDKDF (reference sequence).

This clonotype was seen many times. The chain combines TRBV12-3 or TRBV12-4 with TRBJ1-2, with D unresolved. V dropped 6 bases and J dropped 4 bases, with 15 bases sitting between them. This CDR3 is built from 14 residues. Here the CDR3 reads CASRNSDDLYGYTF. The CDR3 nucleotides are TGTGCCAGCAGAAACAGCGACGACCTCTATGGCTACACCTTC.

The chain employs TRBV29-1 and TRBJ2-1; perhaps TRBD2 as D (6 bases). V was shortened by 7 bases and J by 1 base, with 14 bases between the two germline ends. Germline lookup yields CDR1 SQVTM and CDR2 ANQGSEA. This CDR3 region has 14 residues. The CDR3 sequence: CSGRGPGSYNEQFF. As DNA, the CDR3 is TGCAGCGGGAGGGGTCCCGGGTCCTACAATGAGCAGTTCTTC.

This clonotype appeared many times. The gene calls are TRBV11-3 and TRBJ2-7; D uncertain. The CDR3 has 13 residues. With 3 bases removed from V and 3 bases from J, the gap between germline ends came to 9 bases. CDR1 SGHNT and CDR2 YENEEA come from the germline V gene. The CDR3: CASSFETNYEQYF. The CDR3 DNA sequence: TGTGCCAGCAGCTTCGAGACAAACTACGAGCAGTACTTC.

The rearrangement uses TRBV2 and TRBJ2-3, with TRBD2 matching 9 bases. Germline lookup yields CDR1 SNHLY and CDR2 FYNNEI. J lost 6 bases, V lost 6 bases, and 10 bases had no gene match. There are 15 residues in the CDR3. In DNA form, the CDR3 reads TGTGCCAGCAGGAGCGTCGGCGGGAGGGCCGATACGCAGTATTTT. Translated, it gives CASRSVGGRADTQYF.

This clonotype was detected ten times or more. This sequence joins TRBV24-1 and TRBJ2-1, with TRBD2 identical over 10 bases. The germline V gene encodes CDR1 KGHDR and CDR2 SFDVKD. CDR3 length: 18 residues. Trimming took 7 bases from V and 2 from J; bases not matched to a gene: 13. The CDR3, as DNA: TGTGCCACCAGCTCCGTCCAGCGGGGGGGCCAAGCCTACAATGAGCAGTTCTTC. It encodes CATSSVQRGGQAYNEQFF.

The table lists this clonotype with many counts. The chain's CDR3 is CASSSAPQETQYF. Here the CDR3 DNA reads TGTGCCAGCAGCTCGGCTCCTCAAGAGACCCAGTACTTC. The rearrangement uses TRBV7-3 and TRBJ2-5; D is ambiguous. V lost 4 bases and J lost 2, with 8 bases in between. This CDR3 is built from 13 residues. CDR1 is SGHTA, CDR2 FQGTGA, per germline.